The clone carrying this TCR beta chain was found a few times. Using immunoSEQ multiplex PCR, the repertoire was profiled, and TCRdb retains in-frame clones only, with some absent. Here the sample spans about 240,000 clones, roughly four fifths being singletons. The sample belongs to a study of blood T cell repertoires in COVID-19. Study as a whole: The samples span acute and convalescent COVID-19 from the United States, Italy and Spain. PBMCs, B-cell-depleted T cells, or T cells provided the cDNA or gDNA that made up the material.

The length of the CDR3 is 14 residues. V was clipped by 3 bases and J by 2 bases, with 10 bases between them. CDR1 is SGHRS and CDR2 is YFSETQ in the germline V gene. Source material: peripheral blood. This chain links TRBV5-1 with TRBJ2-3, with D unresolved. This clonotype originated in a woman between 18 and 30 years old with acute or convalescent COVID-19. CDR3 nucleotide sequence: TGCGCCAGCAGCTGGCAGGCAACCACAGATACGCAGTATTTT. It translates to CASSWQATTDTQYF.